These 10 T cell receptor beta chains originate from one sample sequenced in a study of CD8 T cells in Susac syndrome. A quantity of about 0.5 to 1 ug RNA underwent reverse transcription using random hexamers. TCRdb re-called the immunoSEQ multiplex PCR reads with MiXCR, one entry per CDR3 protein. The sample has some 150,000 distinct CDR3 sequences; 85% to 95% are singletons. Material for sequencing was CD8+ T cells from PBMCs. All receptors come from a human donor in good health.

This chain links TRBV7-2 with TRBJ2-5, with TRBD2 matching 9 bases. The CDR3 is 15 amino acids. The germline V gene has CDR1 SGHTA and CDR2 FQGNSA. Trimming removed 5 bases from V and 4 bases from J; junction bases left unmatched: 8. CDR3 DNA sequence: TGTGCCAGCAGCCCCGGGACTAGCTATCGAGAGACCCAGTACTTC. Protein product: CASSPGTSYRETQYF.

The rearrangement uses TRBV29-1 and TRBJ1-1; the match to TRBD1 covers 7 bases. Trimming removed 3 bases from V and 2 bases from J; junction bases left unmatched: 15. Germline V CDR1 and CDR2: SQVTM, ANQGSEA. The CDR3 extends over 17 amino acids. The DNA of the CDR3 is TGCAGCGTTGAGGGGGGTTCGGACAGGCAGACTAACACTGAAGCTTTCTTT. Translated: CSVEGGSDRQTNTEAFF.

The rearrangement joins TRBV20-1 to TRBJ2-1; 12 bases fit TRBD2. CDR1 and CDR2 (germline): DFQATT, SNEGSKA (reference sequence). With V trimmed by 6 bases and J by 1 base, 16 bases remained unmatched. The CDR3 has 19 residues. The CDR3 loop is CSAVGLAGVDRVSYNEQFF. In nucleotides, the CDR3 is TGCAGTGCCGTGGGACTAGCGGGCGTTGATAGAGTATCCTACAATGAGCAGTTCTTC.

The chain combines TRBV24-1 with TRBJ2-3, with 8 bases that match TRBD1. The J segment lost 2 bases and the V segment lost 0 bases, leaving 6 bases of the junction unmatched. The CDR3 has 17 residues. Germline V gives CDR1 KGHDR, CDR2 SFDVKD. As DNA, the CDR3 is TGTGCCACCAGTGATTTGGGGCAGGGGGCCGTCACAGATACGCAGTATTTT. It specifies CATSDLGQGAVTDTQYF.

This chain connects TRBV29-1 to TRBJ2-6, with 8 bases identical to TRBD1. CDR3 length equals 17 residues. Germline assignment: CDR1 SQVTM and CDR2 ANQGSEA. V trimming: 5 bases; J trimming: 2 bases; junction bases outside the gene matches: 11. CDR3 sequence: CSVPTRDRSAGANVLTF. Written as DNA, the CDR3 is TGCAGCGTTCCCACCCGGGACAGGAGTGCTGGGGCCAACGTCCTGACTTTC.

The V and J genes are TRBV3-1 and TRBJ2-1; 12 bases match TRBD2. The germline V gene encodes CDR1 LGHDT and CDR2 YNNKEL (reference sequence). The J segment lost 8 bases and the V segment lost 5 bases, leaving 7 bases of the junction unmatched. The CDR3 spans 15 residues. CDR3 nucleotides: TGTGCCAGCAGCACACGACTAGCGGGAGAAGATGAGCAGTTCTTC. Translating it yields CASSTRLAGEDEQFF.

This chain links TRBV7-6 with TRBJ1-1; D not certain. V was trimmed by 5 bases and J by 3 bases, leaving 25 bases between them. The germline V gene has CDR1 SGHVS and CDR2 FNYEAQ. The CDR3 covers 18 residues. CDR3 protein: CASSKGPFTQREYTEAFF. DNA for the CDR3: TGTGCCAGCAGCAAGGGTCCCTTTACACAGCGGGAGTACACTGAAGCTTTCTTT.

This rearrangement joins TRBV30 to TRBJ2-7; D unclear. V gave up 1 base and J gave up 3 bases, with 13 bases separating them. The CDR3 has 14 amino acids. Germline V gene lookup returns CDR1 GTSNPN and CDR2 SVGIG (reference sequence). CDR3 bases: TGTGCCTGGAGTGCTATCGGGTTTAGCTACGAGCAGTACTTC. It translates to CAWSAIGFSYEQYF.

The rearrangement joins TRBV12-3 or TRBV12-4 to TRBJ2-7, with D possibly TRBD2 on 5 matching bases. The CDR3 is 12 amino acids. The germline V and J ends were trimmed by 6 bases and 3 bases, with 9 bases remaining between them. The CDR3 DNA reads TGTGCCAGCAGAATCCGGGGCTACGAGCAGTACTTC. Translating gives CASRIRGYEQYF.

The V gene is TRBV12-3 or TRBV12-4, the J gene TRBJ2-5; no reliable D call. V lost 7 bases and J 4 bases, leaving 13 bases between the germline ends. The CDR3 runs 13 residues. The CDR3 DNA is TGTGCCAGCAATAGTCCTAGTCTAGAGACCCAGTACTTC. Its translation is CASNSPSLETQYF.